This T cell receptor beta chain was sequenced during a study of cytomegalovirus exposure and HLA in healthy donors. About the study: T cells numbering about 179 million yielded 117 million unique TCR beta sequences in an earlier analysis. Findings of the study overall: Indistinguishable V segments, including TRBV6-2 and TRBV6-3, were excluded.

This clone has a handful of counts. Its antigen is as yet unknown. This CDR3 has 15 amino acids. V gave up 0 bases and J gave up 1 base, with 9 bases separating them. The germline V gene encodes CDR1 SGHAT and CDR2 FQDESV (reference sequence). It was with 60 Vbeta and 13 Jbeta primers that the PCR ran. Here immunoSEQ multiplex PCR was the method, and the copy in TCRdb shows in-frame clones only, minus some. The sample lists over 40,000 clones, approximately 65% seen once, with about 6% in the top ten. The source of this sequence is a man aged 25 to 45 in good health and CMV-seronegative. The sample comprised PBMCs. The chain links TRBV11-1 to TRBJ1-1; tentative D call: TRBD1 (6 bases). The CDR3: CASSLAGRGNTEAFF. The CDR3 DNA follows: TGTGCCAGCAGCTTAGCTGGCAGGGGGAACACTGAAGCTTTCTTT.